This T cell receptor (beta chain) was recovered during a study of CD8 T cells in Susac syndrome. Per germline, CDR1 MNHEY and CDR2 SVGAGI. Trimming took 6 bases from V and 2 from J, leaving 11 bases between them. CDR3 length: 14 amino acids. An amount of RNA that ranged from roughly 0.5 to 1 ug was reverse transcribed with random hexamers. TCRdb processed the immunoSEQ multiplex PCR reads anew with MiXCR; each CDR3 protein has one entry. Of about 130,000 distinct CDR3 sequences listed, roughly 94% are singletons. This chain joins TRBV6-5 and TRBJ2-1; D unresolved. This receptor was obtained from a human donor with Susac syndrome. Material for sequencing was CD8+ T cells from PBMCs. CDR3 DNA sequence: TGTGCCAGCAGCCTAGAGAAGGCCTACAATGAGCAGTTCTTC. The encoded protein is CASSLEKAYNEQFF.